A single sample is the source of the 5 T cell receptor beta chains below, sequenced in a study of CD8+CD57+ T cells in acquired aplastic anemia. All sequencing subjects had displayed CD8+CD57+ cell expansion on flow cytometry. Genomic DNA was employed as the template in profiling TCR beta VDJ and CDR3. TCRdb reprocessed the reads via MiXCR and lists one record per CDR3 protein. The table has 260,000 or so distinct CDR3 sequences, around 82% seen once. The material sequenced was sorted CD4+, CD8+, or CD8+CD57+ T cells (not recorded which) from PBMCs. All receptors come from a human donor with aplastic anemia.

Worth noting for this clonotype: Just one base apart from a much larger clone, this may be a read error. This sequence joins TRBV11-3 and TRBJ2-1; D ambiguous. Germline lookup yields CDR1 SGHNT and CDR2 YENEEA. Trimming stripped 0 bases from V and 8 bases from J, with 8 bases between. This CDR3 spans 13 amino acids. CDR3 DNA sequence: TGTGCCAGCAGCTTAGAGCTGATAGATGAGCAGTTCTTC. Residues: CASSLELIDEQFF.

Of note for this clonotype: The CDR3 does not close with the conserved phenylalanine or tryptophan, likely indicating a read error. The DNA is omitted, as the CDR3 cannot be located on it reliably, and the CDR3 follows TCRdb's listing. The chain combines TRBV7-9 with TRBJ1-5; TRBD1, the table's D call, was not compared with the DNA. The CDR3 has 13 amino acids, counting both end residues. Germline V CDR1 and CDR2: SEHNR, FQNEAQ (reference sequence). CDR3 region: CASSLTGTQAKDD.

The chain's CDR3 is CASSLGRQRDQEKHF. The DNA of the CDR3 is TGTGCCAGCAGCTTAGGGAGACAGCGAGATCAGGAAAAACATTTT. This chain connects TRBV7-9 to TRBJ1-5, with D possibly TRBD1 on 5 matching bases. The germline V gene encodes CDR1 SEHNR and CDR2 FQNEAQ (reference sequence). The CDR3 length is 15 residues. V was clipped by 1 base and J by 16 bases, with 23 bases between them.

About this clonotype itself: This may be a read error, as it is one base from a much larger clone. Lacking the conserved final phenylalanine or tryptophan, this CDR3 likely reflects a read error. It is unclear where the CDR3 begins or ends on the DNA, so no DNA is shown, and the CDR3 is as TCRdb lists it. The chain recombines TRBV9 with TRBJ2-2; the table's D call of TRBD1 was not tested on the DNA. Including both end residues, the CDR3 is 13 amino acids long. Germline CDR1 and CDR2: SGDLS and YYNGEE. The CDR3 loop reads CASSAGVSRNQPL.

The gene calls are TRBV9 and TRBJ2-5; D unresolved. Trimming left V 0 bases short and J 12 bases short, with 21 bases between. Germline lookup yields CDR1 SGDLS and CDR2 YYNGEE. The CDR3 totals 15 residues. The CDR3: CASSVASDTQEFEYF. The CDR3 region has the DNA TGTGCCAGCAGCGTAGCGTCCGATACGCAGGAGTTTGAGTACTTC.